One sample yielded the 2 T cell receptor beta chains listed below, sequenced in a study of PD-L1 blockade in urothelial cancer. Here immunoSEQ multiplex PCR was the method, and the copy in TCRdb shows in-frame clones only, minus some. The repertoire has roughly 50,000 clones, around 77% of them found once; the top ten carry 3% to 4.5%. Sequenced material: PBMCs, taken around atezolizumab (anti-PD-L1) treatment. The source of these receptors is a man in his 70s with urothelial cancer.

The chain links TRBV19 to TRBJ2-6; a possible D gene is TRBD2 (5 bases). Germline V lookup: CDR1 LNHDA, CDR2 SQIVND (reference sequence). The germline V and J ends were trimmed by 5 bases and 0 bases, with 14 bases remaining between them. CDR3 length equals 17 residues. The CDR3 is CASSPPGIYSGANVLTF. The CDR3 DNA sequence: TGTGCCAGTAGTCCTCCCGGGATCTACTCTGGGGCCAACGTCCTGACTTTC.

This chain connects TRBV7-6 to TRBJ1-6, with D perhaps matching TRBD1 (5 bases). Germline V gene data show CDR1 as SGHVS and CDR2 as FNYEAQ. V lost 0 bases to trimming and J lost 10 bases, with 10 bases between them. The length of the CDR3 is 14 residues. CDR3 bases: TGTGCCAGCAGCTTAGCAGGGGAGGAATCACCCCTCCACTTT. Amino acid sequence: CASSLAGEESPLHF.